This TCR beta chain came from a study of cytomegalovirus exposure and HLA in healthy donors. The ends lost 2 bases at V and 7 bases at J; junction bases unmatched: 16. Looked up from germline, CDR1 is LNHDA and CDR2 is SQIVND (reference sequence). CDR3 length: 18 residues. The PCR used 60 Vbeta and 13 Jbeta primers. TCRdb's table, derived via immunoSEQ multiplex PCR, lists solely in-frame clones and lacks some. Of 100,000 to 140,000 clones listed, roughly three quarters are singletons. This clone was seen a single time. Its cognate antigen is unknown. Study results and limitations: V- and J-gene trimming in TCR beta was tied to a missense DCLRE1C variant by an analysis performed later. A later analysis reported that several of the most significant clusters appeared to be linked to common viral pathogens, among them Epstein-Barr virus.

The gene calls are TRBV19 and TRBJ2-1; 8 nucleotides agree with TRBD2. The sequence was obtained from a man aged 18 to 30 in good health and CMV-seronegative. What was sequenced was PBMCs. CDR3: CASSILPGLVLRGNEQFF. The CDR3 DNA is TGTGCCAGTAGTATACTACCGGGACTAGTATTGAGGGGGAATGAGCAGTTCTTC.